These T cell receptor beta chains were read from a single sample in a study of blood T cell repertoires in COVID-19. Using immunoSEQ multiplex PCR, the repertoire was profiled, and TCRdb retains in-frame clones only, with some absent. The sample has just over 150,000 clones; 85% to 90% are singletons. The sequencing sample was made of peripheral blood. The receptors here all came from a woman aged 40 to 49 with acute or convalescent COVID-19. The CDR3 runs from the conserved cysteine through the conserved F or W. The order of the fields is J gene, D gene, clone size, V gene, CDR3 length, CDR3 DNA, CDR3 protein. D genes are given only for firm matches. Rows give clone size only sometimes, using once, few, many, or a class for an expanded clone.

>TRBJ1-2|NA|few|TRBV7-9|14
TGTGCCAGCAGCCCGGGGGATCCAAACTATGGCTACACCTTC
CASSPGDPNYGYTF
>TRBJ1-4|NA|NA|TRBV10-2|17
TGCGCCAGCAGTGAGCCCAAGGGGCGCGTGTCTAATGAAAAACTGTTTTTT
CASSEPKGRVSNEKLFF
>TRBJ2-7|TRBD2|NA|TRBV30|13
TGTGCCTGGAGTATAGCGGGAGTGTACGAGCAGTACTTC
CAWSIAGVYEQYF
>TRBJ2-4|NA|NA|TRBV7-6|15
TGTGCCAGCAGCTTAAACCGCAGGGGCTCAAACATTCAGTACTTC
CASSLNRRGSNIQYF
>TRBJ2-7|TRBD2|NA|TRBV3-1/TRBV3-2|17
TGTGCCAGCAGCCTATACAGCGGGGGGGCGAGCTCCTACGAGCAGTACTTC
CASSLYSGGASSYEQYF
>TRBJ1-1|NA|NA|TRBV24-1|15
TGTGCCACCAGTGCCGGGGACACCGGAGGCTCTGAAGCTTTCTTT
CATSAGDTGGSEAFF
>TRBJ1-5|NA|NA|TRBV19|15
TGTGCCAGTAGTGCGACTCAGGGTGCAGATCAGCCCCAGCATTTT
CASSATQGADQPQHF
>TRBJ2-3|TRBD2|NA|TRBV3-1/TRBV3-2|15
TGTGCCAGCAGTCCAGCTAGCGGGAGCACAGATACGCAGTATTTT
CASSPASGSTDTQYF
>TRBJ2-1|NA|NA|TRBV7-3|13
TGTGCCAGCAGCTCCAGCTCCTACAATGAGCAGTTCTTC
CASSSSSYNEQFF
>TRBJ2-5|TRBD1|once|TRBV18|17
TGTGCCAGCTCACCACGGGAGACAGGGTCTTTCCAAGAGACCCAGTACTTC
CASSPRETGSFQETQYF
>TRBJ1-4|TRBD1|NA|TRBV6-5|15
TGTGCCAGCAGTTACTCGGACAGGGATTATGAAAAACTGTTTTTT
CASSYSDRDYEKLFF
>TRBJ1-1|NA|NA|TRBV2|12
TGTGCCAGCAGTGATTTGGGGCCCGAAGCTTTCTTT
CASSDLGPEAFF
>TRBJ1-4|TRBD1|NA|TRBV11-3|15
TGTGCCAGTAGACGACCGGGACAGGGGAATGAAAAACTGTTTTTT
CASRRPGQGNEKLFF
>TRBJ2-6|NA|NA|TRBV7-3|15
TGTGCCAGCAGCTTACACACCTCTGGGGCCAACGTCCTGACTTTC
CASSLHTSGANVLTF
>TRBJ2-1|NA|NA|TRBV7-2|14
TGTGCCAGCAGCTTAGCGGGAGGTGCGAATGAGCAGTTCTTC
CASSLAGGANEQFF
>TRBJ1-5|NA|NA|TRBV27|14
TGTGCCAGCAGTTTACTCGGGGGAGATCAGCCCCAGCATTTT
CASSLLGGDQPQHF
>TRBJ2-7|TRBD2|NA|TRBV28|14
TGTGCCAGCAGTCTAGCGGGGAAGAACTACGAGCAGTACTTC
CASSLAGKNYEQYF
>TRBJ2-1|TRBD1|NA|TRBV12-5|16
TGTGCTAGTGGCCGAGGACAGGGAATTGCCTACAATGAGCAGTTCTTC
CASGRGQGIAYNEQFF
>TRBJ1-4|TRBD1|NA|TRBV28|15
TGTGCCAGCAGTACTCCGGGACAGGGTGATGAAAAACTGTTTTTT
CASSTPGQGDEKLFF
>TRBJ2-7|TRBD2|NA|TRBV6-6|14
TGTGCCAGCACTTCGACTAGCGGGAGTTACGAGCAGTACTTC
CASTSTSGSYEQYF
>TRBJ2-3|NA|NA|TRBV12-3/TRBV12-4|13
TGTGCCAGCGGTAGCGGCGACACAGATACGCAGTATTTT
CASGSGDTDTQYF
>TRBJ1-5|NA|NA|TRBV7-9|14
TGTGCCAGCAGCTTAGAGGGGAGCAATCAGCCCCAGCATTTT
CASSLEGSNQPQHF
>TRBJ2-7|NA|NA|TRBV9|13
TGTGCCAGCAGCGCTACAGGTTTTGGCGAGCAGTACTTC
CASSATGFGEQYF
>TRBJ1-1|NA|once|TRBV6-5|14
TGTGCCAGCAGTTACTCAATGCGGGCCGCTGAAGCTTTCTTT
CASSYSMRAAEAFF
>TRBJ2-1|TRBD2|NA|TRBV5-4|19
TGTGCCAGCAGCTTGGCCAAAGGGAGCGGGAGGCCCTTTCGATATGAGCAGTTCTTC
CASSLAKGSGRPFRYEQFF
>TRBJ2-3|TRBD2|NA|TRBV4-1|15
TGCGCCAGCAGCCCACTAGCGGCTAGCACAGATACGCAGTATTTT
CASSPLAASTDTQYF
>TRBJ1-1|NA|NA|TRBV11-2|15
TGTGCCAGCAGCGGCGGTGGGGCATTGAACACTGAAGCTTTCTTT
CASSGGGALNTEAFF
>TRBJ1-1|NA|NA|TRBV5-3|15
TGTGCCAGAAGCCCCGGTAGAGAGATAAACACTGAAGCTTTCTTT
CARSPGREINTEAFF
>TRBJ1-1|TRBD1|NA|TRBV7-9|15
TGTGCCAGCTCCCGTAAGACAGGGGATAACACTGAAGCTTTCTTT
CASSRKTGDNTEAFF
>TRBJ2-7|TRBD1|few|TRBV5-5|15
TGTGCCAGCAGCTTTATACAGGGGGAAGGTTACGAGCAGTACTTC
CASSFIQGEGYEQYF
>TRBJ1-2|NA|NA|TRBV14|14
TGTGCCAGCAGCAGAAGTCAGGGTGATTATGGCTACACCTTC
CASSRSQGDYGYTF
>TRBJ2-7|TRBD1|NA|TRBV29-1|13
TGCAGCGTAAGGACAGGATCCTCCTACGAGCAGTACTTC
CSVRTGSSYEQYF
>TRBJ2-5|NA|few|TRBV25-1|14
TGTGCCAGCAGTCTTCACCGGGAACAAGAGACCCAGTACTTC
CASSLHREQETQYF
>TRBJ1-3|TRBD1|NA|TRBV5-1|16
TGCGCCAGCAGCCTGATGCCGGGACAGCTTAAAAACACCATATATTTT
CASSLMPGQLKNTIYF
>TRBJ1-1|TRBD1|once|TRBV6-5|13
TGTGCCAGCAGTCAGGGGGCGTCCACTGAAGCTTTCTTT
CASSQGASTEAFF
>TRBJ2-2|TRBD2|once|TRBV19|18
TGTGCCAGTAGTTACGGGACTAGCGGGAGTGGGAACACCGGGGAGCTGTTTTTT
CASSYGTSGSGNTGELFF
>TRBJ2-3|NA|NA|TRBV7-9|16
TGTGCCAGCAGCGCACCGGGACTCCGCGGCACAGATACGCAGTATTTT
CASSAPGLRGTDTQYF
>TRBJ1-2|TRBD1|NA|TRBV6-2/TRBV6-3|16
TGTGCCAGCAGTTACTCGCTAGGGGGCGAGGACTATGGCTACACCTTC
CASSYSLGGEDYGYTF
>TRBJ2-7|TRBD1|NA|TRBV9|15
TGTGCCAGCAGCAAGACAGGGGAGAGCCGCTACGAGCAGTACTTC
CASSKTGESRYEQYF
>TRBJ2-2|TRBD1|NA|TRBV15|17
TGTGCCACCAGCAGAGATTCCCAGGGGGCGCAGACCGGGGAGCTGTTTTTT
CATSRDSQGAQTGELFF
>TRBJ2-7|NA|NA|TRBV18|11
TGTGCCAGCTCATCAGGGGACGAGCAGTACTTC
CASSSGDEQYF
>TRBJ2-3|NA|NA|TRBV3-1/TRBV3-2|13
TGTGCCAGCAGCCAGTTGTTCTTAGATACGCAGTATTTT
CASSQLFLDTQYF
>TRBJ2-5|TRBD2|NA|TRBV19|15
TGTGCCAGTAGTACAAAGCTAGCGGGGGGAGAGACCCAGTACTTC
CASSTKLAGGETQYF
>TRBJ1-2|TRBD1|NA|TRBV5-1|14
TGCGCCAGCAGCGATGGACAGGGGGTCTATGGCTACACCTTC
CASSDGQGVYGYTF
>TRBJ2-6|NA|NA|TRBV6-5|14
TGTGCCAGCAATTTGGCCTCTGGGGCCAACGTCCTGACTTTC
CASNLASGANVLTF
>TRBJ1-4|NA|NA|TRBV7-9|14
TGTGCCAGCAGCTTAGCTCAGGGTAATGAAAAACTGTTTTTT
CASSLAQGNEKLFF
>TRBJ1-2|TRBD1|NA|TRBV3-1/TRBV3-2|16
TGTGCCAGCAGCCAAGGGGGGACAGAGAGGTCTAGTGGCTACACCTTC
CASSQGGTERSSGYTF
>TRBJ2-7|NA|NA|TRBV6-5|13
TGTGCCAGCAGGTCCAGGGGAAGGTACGAGCAGTACTTC
CASRSRGRYEQYF
>TRBJ2-1|TRBD2|NA|TRBV5-6|14
TGTGCCAGCAGAGCGGGGGGCGCCGGAAATGAGCAGTTCTTC
CASRAGGAGNEQFF
>TRBJ2-7|TRBD2|NA|TRBV4-1|15
TGCGCCAGCAGCCAAACAGCGGGGGGGGGCTACGAGCAGTACTTC
CASSQTAGGGYEQYF
>TRBJ2-1|TRBD1|NA|TRBV6-2/TRBV6-3|15
TGTGCCAGCAGTTCCTCGGGACAGGGGTACAATGAGCAGTTCTTC
CASSSSGQGYNEQFF
>TRBJ2-1|NA|NA|TRBV6-1|16
TGTGCCAGCAGGGAACAGCGTTCGAGCTCCTACAATGAGCAGTTCTTC
CASREQRSSSYNEQFF